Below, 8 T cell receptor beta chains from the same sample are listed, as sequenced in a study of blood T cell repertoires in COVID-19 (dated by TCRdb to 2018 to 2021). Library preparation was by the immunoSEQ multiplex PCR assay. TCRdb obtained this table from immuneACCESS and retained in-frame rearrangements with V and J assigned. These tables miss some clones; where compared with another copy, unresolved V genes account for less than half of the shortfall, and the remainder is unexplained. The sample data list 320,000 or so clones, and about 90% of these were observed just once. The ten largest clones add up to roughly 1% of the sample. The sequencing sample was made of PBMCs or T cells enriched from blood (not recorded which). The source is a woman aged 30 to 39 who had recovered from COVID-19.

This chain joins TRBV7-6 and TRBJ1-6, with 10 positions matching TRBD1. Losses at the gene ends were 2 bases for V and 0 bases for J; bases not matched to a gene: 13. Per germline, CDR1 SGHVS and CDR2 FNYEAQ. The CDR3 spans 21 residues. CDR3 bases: TGTGCCAGCAGCTTAAGGGGCGGGACAGGGGCCATGAGCTCCTATAATTCACCCCTCCACTTT. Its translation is CASSLRGGTGAMSSYNSPLHF.

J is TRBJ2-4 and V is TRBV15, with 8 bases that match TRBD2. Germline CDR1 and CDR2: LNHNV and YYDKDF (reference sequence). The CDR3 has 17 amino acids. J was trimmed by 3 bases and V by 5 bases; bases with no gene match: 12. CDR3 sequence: CATSPGGLADLKNIQYF. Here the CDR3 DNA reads TGTGCCACCAGCCCGGGGGGGTTAGCGGACCTCAAAAACATTCAGTACTTC.

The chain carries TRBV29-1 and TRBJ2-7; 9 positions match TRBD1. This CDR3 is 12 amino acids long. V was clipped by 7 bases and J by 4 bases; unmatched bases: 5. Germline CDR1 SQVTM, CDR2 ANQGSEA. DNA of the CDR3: TGCAGCGCCCGGGACAGGGCGTACGAGCAGTACTTC. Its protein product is CSARDRAYEQYF.

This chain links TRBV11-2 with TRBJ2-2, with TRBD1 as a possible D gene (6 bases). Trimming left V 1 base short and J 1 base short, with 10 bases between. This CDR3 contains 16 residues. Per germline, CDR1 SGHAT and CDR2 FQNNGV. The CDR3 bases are TGTGCCAGCAGCTTAGTGGGACACGTGAACACCGGGGAGCTGTTTTTT. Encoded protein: CASSLVGHVNTGELFF.

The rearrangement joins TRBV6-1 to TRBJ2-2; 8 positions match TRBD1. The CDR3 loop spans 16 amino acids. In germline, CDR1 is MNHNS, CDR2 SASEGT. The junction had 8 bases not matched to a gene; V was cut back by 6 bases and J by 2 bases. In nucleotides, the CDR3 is TGTGCCAGCAGAGAACAGGGGGGCCGAAACACCGGGGAGCTGTTTTTT. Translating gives CASREQGGRNTGELFF.

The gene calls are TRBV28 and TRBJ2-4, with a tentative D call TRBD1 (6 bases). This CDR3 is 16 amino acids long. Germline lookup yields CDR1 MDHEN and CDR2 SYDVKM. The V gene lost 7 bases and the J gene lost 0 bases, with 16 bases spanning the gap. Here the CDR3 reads CASIGLDSIAKNIQYF. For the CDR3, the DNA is TGTGCCAGCATAGGGTTGGACAGCATAGCCAAAAACATTCAGTACTTC.

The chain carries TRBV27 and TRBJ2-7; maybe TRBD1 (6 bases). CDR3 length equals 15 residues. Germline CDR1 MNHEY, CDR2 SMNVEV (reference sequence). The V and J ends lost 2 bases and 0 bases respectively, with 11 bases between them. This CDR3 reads CASSLTGSFSYEQYF. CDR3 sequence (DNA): TGTGCCAGCAGTTTAACAGGGTCCTTCTCCTACGAGCAGTACTTC.

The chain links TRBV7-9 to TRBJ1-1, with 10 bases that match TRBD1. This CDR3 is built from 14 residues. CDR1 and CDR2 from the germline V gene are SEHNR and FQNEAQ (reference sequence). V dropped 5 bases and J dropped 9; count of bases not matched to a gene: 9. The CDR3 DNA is TGTGCCAGCAGCGTAGACAGGGGGCCGACAAAAGCTTTCTTT. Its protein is CASSVDRGPTKAFF.